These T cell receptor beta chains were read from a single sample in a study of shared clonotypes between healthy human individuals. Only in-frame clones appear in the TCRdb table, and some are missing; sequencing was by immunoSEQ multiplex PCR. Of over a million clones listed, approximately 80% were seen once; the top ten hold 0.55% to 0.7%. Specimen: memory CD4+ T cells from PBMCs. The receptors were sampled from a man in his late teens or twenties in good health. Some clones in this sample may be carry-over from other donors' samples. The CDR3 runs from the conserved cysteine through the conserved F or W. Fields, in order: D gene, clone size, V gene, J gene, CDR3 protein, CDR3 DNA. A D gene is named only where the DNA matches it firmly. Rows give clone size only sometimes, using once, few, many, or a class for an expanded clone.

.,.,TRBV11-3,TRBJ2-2,CASSYGATGELFF,TGTGCCAGCAGCTATGGGGCAACCGGGGAGCTGTTTTTT
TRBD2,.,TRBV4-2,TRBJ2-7,CASSQEAQREHEQYF,TGTGCCAGCAGCCAAGAGGCCCAGCGGGAACACGAGCAGTACTTC
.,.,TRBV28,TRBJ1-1,CASNPQGRFISEAFF,TGTGCCAGCAACCCTCAGGGTCGGTTTATCTCTGAAGCTTTCTTT
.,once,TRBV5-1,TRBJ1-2,CASSLIRGGFYGYTF,TGCGCCAGCAGCTTGATCAGGGGAGGGTTCTATGGCTACACCTTC
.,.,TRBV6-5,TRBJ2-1,CASGRFGGNEQFF,TGTGCCAGCGGGAGGTTCGGAGGGAATGAGCAGTTCTTC
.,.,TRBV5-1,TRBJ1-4,CASSLGMGRANEKLFF,TGCGCCAGCAGCTTGGGTATGGGCAGGGCTAATGAAAAACTGTTTTTT
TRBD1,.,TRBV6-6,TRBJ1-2,CASSRQGDYGYTF,TGTGCCAGCAGTCGACAGGGCGACTATGGCTACACCTTC
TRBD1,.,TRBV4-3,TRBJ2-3,CASSRKQGATDTQYF,TGCGCCAGCAGCCGGAAACAGGGGGCCACAGATACGCAGTATTTT
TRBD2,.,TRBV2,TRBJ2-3,CASSAGTRDTDTQYF,TGTGCCAGCAGCGCCGGGACTAGGGACACAGATACGCAGTATTTT
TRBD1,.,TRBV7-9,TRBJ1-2,CASRQLTGTSGGYTF,TGTGCCAGCAGACAATTGACAGGGACCTCGGGCGGCTACACCTTC
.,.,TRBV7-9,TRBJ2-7,CASSLSGLSYEQYF,TGTGCCAGCAGCTTAAGCGGCCTATCCTACGAGCAGTACTTC
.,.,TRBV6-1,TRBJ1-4,CASSQQGNEKLFF,TGTGCCAGCAGTCAACAGGGAAATGAAAAACTGTTTTTT
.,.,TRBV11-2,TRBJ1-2,CASSPQGLHGYTF,TGTGCCAGCAGCCCGCAGGGTCTTCATGGCTACACCTTC
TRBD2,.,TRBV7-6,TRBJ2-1,CASSPRTSGNNEQFF,TGTGCCAGCAGCCCCCGGACTAGCGGCAACAATGAGCAGTTCTTC
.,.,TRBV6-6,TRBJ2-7,CASGRDVNYEQYF,TGTGCCAGCGGTCGGGACGTCAACTACGAGCAGTACTTC
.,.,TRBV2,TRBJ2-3,CASSRQRDTQYF,TGTGCCAGCAGCCGGCAGAGGGATACGCAGTATTTT
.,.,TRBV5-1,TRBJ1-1,CASSWLRRNTEAFF,TGCGCCAGCAGCTGGCTTAGACGGAACACTGAAGCTTTCTTT
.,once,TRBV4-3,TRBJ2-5,CASSLLGETQYF,TGCGCCAGCAGCCTCCTCGGGGAGACCCAGTACTTC
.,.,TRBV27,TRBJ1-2,CASSFRGSYGYTF,TGTGCCAGCAGTTTTCGGGGGTCCTATGGCTACACCTTC
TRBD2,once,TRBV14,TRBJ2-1,CASSPRMTGGNYNEQFF,TGTGCCAGCAGCCCCCGTATGACGGGAGGGAACTACAATGAGCAGTTCTTC
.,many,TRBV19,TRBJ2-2,CASSSTGNTGELFF,TGTGCCAGTAGTTCGACAGGGAACACCGGGGAGCTGTTTTTT
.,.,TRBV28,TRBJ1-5,CASSRLDRRRVNQPQHF,TGTGCCAGCAGCCGTCTAGACCGACGGAGAGTGAATCAGCCCCAGCATTTT
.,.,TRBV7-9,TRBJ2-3,CASSSEGGRGDTQYF,TGTGCCAGCTCCTCCGAGGGGGGCCGCGGGGATACGCAGTATTTT
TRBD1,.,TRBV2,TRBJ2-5,CASRGRDRGQETQYF,TGTGCCAGCAGGGGACGGGACAGGGGCCAAGAGACCCAGTACTTC
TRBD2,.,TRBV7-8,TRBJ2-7,CASSWVAGAAYEQYF,TGTGCCAGCAGCTGGGTAGCGGGAGCGGCCTACGAGCAGTACTTC
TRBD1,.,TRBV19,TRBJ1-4,CASQRTGGANNEKLFF,TGTGCCAGCCAGCGGACAGGGGGCGCAAATAATGAAAAACTGTTTTTT
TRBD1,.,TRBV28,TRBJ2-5,CASSLQGARETQYF,TGTGCCAGCAGTTTACAGGGGGCGCGGGAGACCCAGTACTTC
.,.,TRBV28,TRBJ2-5,CASSPLDRTETQYF,TGTGCCAGCAGTCCCCTCGACAGGACTGAGACCCAGTACTTC
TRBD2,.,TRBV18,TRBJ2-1,CASSPGTSNEQFF,TGTGCCAGCTCACCGGGGACTAGCAATGAGCAGTTCTTC
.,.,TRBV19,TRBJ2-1,CASRHGQRNNEQFF,TGTGCCAGTAGGCATGGACAGCGGAACAATGAGCAGTTCTTC